This T cell receptor beta chain was profiled in a study of T cell responses to AZD1222 COVID-19 vaccine (dated by TCRdb to 2020 to 2022). For context, the study as a whole: A total of 233 trial participants underwent TCR sequencing, of whom 207 received two doses of AZD1222 and about 26 received two doses of the MenACWY control vaccine. Trial participants were enrolled by age into 18-55, 56-69 and 70-plus year subgroups, with roughly 160, 29 and 62 TCR-sequenced participants respectively.

The sample's time point, from its label and the paper: about 28 days (+/-7) after the second vaccine dose. Because spike-specific TCR depth and breadth did not differ between the two schedules, AZD1222 recipients who got a second dose at roughly 4 weeks were pooled with those who got a second dose at roughly 12 weeks. The vaccinee samples were drawn from two UK trials, COV001 and COV002, one of which was a single-blind randomized controlled phase 2/3 trial testing AZD1222 (ChAdOx1 nCoV-19) in healthy adults. For TCRbeta chain sequencing, PBMC samples were collected from trial participants at day 0 and at day 28 after the second dose. Cut back by 8 bases and 5 bases, the V and J ends lie 13 bases apart. For CDR1 and CDR2, the germline V gene lists MDHEN and SYDVKM. Spanning cysteine to phenylalanine, the CDR3 consists of 13 amino acids. Kept here is only the CDR3 DNA, which spans 39 bases and is read in frame from base 1.

With regard to this clone: The antigen it binds to is not known. Base-call qualities are not available, and no considerably larger clone is one nucleotide away.

The CDR3 regions of human TCRbeta chains were analyzed by immunosequencing. For the original study's pipeline: TCRs in the repertoires were matched against a reference library of SARS-CoV-2-specific TCRs that had been generated with the MIRA antigen-specificity platform. Breadth was defined as the fraction of unique TCRs that were SARS-CoV-2-associated. Depth was defined as the fraction of total T cells that were SARS-CoV-2-associated. Using the MIRA data, each spike-specific TCR was mapped to the spike region that the TCR reacts to and placed in a CD4 or CD8 class. Log10-transformed breadth and depth values were compared by one-way ANOVA with Sidak's multiple comparisons tests. Here the immuneACCESS table is served through TCRdb, limited to in-frame sequences with V and J called. Missing clones are a known gap in these copies; in checked studies unresolved V genes cover under half, and the rest lacks a known reason. V and J calls and clone size come straight from that table; D and trimming were deduced from the DNA. The sample table lists some 120,000 clones, 89% of them with a count of one. Jointly, the top ten make up roughly 8.9% of the sample.

Beyond this particular receptor, the publication reports: Conclusions about previously exposed vaccinees are limited, since just a handful of AZD1222 recipients were seropositive for SARS-CoV-2 at baseline. Because no day 14 peak-response samples were available, the repertoires could be characterized only after the peak T cell response. Nearly half of unique spike-specific TCRs reportedly recognized epitopes outside regions mutated in the B.1.351 and B.1.1.7 variants. CD4 TCRs associated with the vaccine covered the entire spike protein, and the dominant responses were in regions 160-218 and 743-854. Participants were mostly white British, with more females than males. The authors suggested clonal diversity may have been underestimated. In the small 56-69-year group, the increase in depth fell short of significance, most likely because of low power. Spike-specific TCR breadth and depth rose significantly after two AZD1222 doses compared with day 0 and with MenACWY recipients.

The V and J genes are TRBV28 and TRBJ2-1, and TRBD1 may be the D gene, going by 6 matching bases. This TCR derives from an adult who received the AZD1222 COVID-19 vaccine. The sequences come from peripheral blood, collected 28 days after the second AZD1222 dose. At the DNA level, the sequence is TGTGCCAGCGAAAGGGCAGGGGACAATGAGCAGTTCTTC. This codes for CASERAGDNEQFF. The full variable domain, completed from the reference TRBV28 and TRBJ2-1 proteins outside the CDR3, reads DVKVTQSSRYLVKRTGEKVFLECVQDMDHENMFWYRQDPGLGLRLIYFSYDVKMKEKGDIPEGYSVSREKKERFSLILESASTNQTSMYLCASERAGDNEQFFGPGTRLTVL.